These T cell receptor beta chains were read from a single sample in a study of shared clonotypes between healthy human individuals. Assay used: immunoSEQ multiplex PCR; TCRdb lists only in-frame clones, some missing. The data contain more than 600,000 clones, around 90% of them singletons. The sample was naive CD8+ T cells sorted from blood. These receptors were taken from a man aged 25-45 years in good health. Both conserved end residues are part of each CDR3. D genes are given only for firm matches. Clone size is shown for a subset of rows, as once, few, many or a class of expanded clone.

>TRBD2|TRBV7-6|NA|TRBJ2-7
TGTGCCAGCAGCTTGTCCGCGACTAGCGAGATACCCTACGAGCAGTACTTC
CASSLSATSEIPYEQYF
>NA|TRBV13|NA|TRBJ2-1
TGTGCCAGCAGCTCTAGGGTTACAATCCCCCATGAGCAGTTCTTC
CASSSRVTIPHEQFF
>NA|TRBV15|NA|TRBJ2-5
TGTGCCACCAGCTTCCGGCGGGGAGAAGAAGAGACCCAGTACTTC
CATSFRRGEEETQYF
>NA|TRBV29-1|NA|TRBJ2-7
TGCAGCGTTGTGCTGGCTTTATTCACAGTCTCCTACGAGCAGTACTTC
CSVVLALFTVSYEQYF
>TRBD2|TRBV7-9|NA|TRBJ2-7
TGTGCCAGCAGCTTATCTTCTAGCGGGGCGAGCTCCTACGAGCAGTACTTC
CASSLSSSGASSYEQYF
>NA|TRBV28|NA|TRBJ2-1
TGTGCCAGCAGTTTACCGGGACTTGGCAATGAGCAGTTCTTC
CASSLPGLGNEQFF
>NA|TRBV27|once|TRBJ2-7
TGTGCCAGCAAGGATAGCTCGACCTACGAGCAGTACTTC
CASKDSSTYEQYF
>TRBD1|TRBV18|few|TRBJ2-5
TGTGCCAGCTCACCCGGGACAGGGAGAGAGACCCAGTACTTC
CASSPGTGRETQYF
>NA|TRBV15|NA|TRBJ2-3
TGTGCCACCAGCAGAGACAAATTCACAGATACGCAGTATTTT
CATSRDKFTDTQYF
>TRBD2|TRBV27|NA|TRBJ2-3
TGTGCCAGCAGTTTAGGACTAGCAGATACGCAGTATTTT
CASSLGLADTQYF
>NA|TRBV10-3|NA|TRBJ2-6
TGTGCCATCAGCGACGGACGGATCTCTGGGGCCAACGTCCTGACTTTC
CAISDGRISGANVLTF
>NA|TRBV9|NA|TRBJ1-5
TGTGCCAGCAGCCCTGGGGACCTCAATCAGCCCCAGCATTTT
CASSPGDLNQPQHF
>TRBD2|TRBV5-6|NA|TRBJ2-5
TGTGCCAGCAGGTTAGCGGGAGCCGGGGAGACCCAGTACTTC
CASRLAGAGETQYF
>TRBD1|TRBV27|once|TRBJ2-7
TGTGCCAGCAGTTCGGACAGGGCGAACCCCTACGAGCAGTACTTC
CASSSDRANPYEQYF
>TRBD2|TRBV14|NA|TRBJ2-1
TGTGCCAGCAGCCCCGGACTAGCGGGAGACCCTGAGCAGTTCTTC
CASSPGLAGDPEQFF
>TRBD1|TRBV11-2|NA|TRBJ1-4
TGTGCCAGCAGCGTCCGACAGGGTACTAATGAAAAACTGTTTTTT
CASSVRQGTNEKLFF
>NA|TRBV5-3|NA|TRBJ2-3
TGTGCCAGAAGCAGGAGGACTCGGGTTGAAGATACGCAGTATTTT
CARSRRTRVEDTQYF
>TRBD2|TRBV9|once|TRBJ2-1
TGTGCCAGCAGCCCGGCTAGCGGCACCTTTGGTAATGAGCAGTTCTTC
CASSPASGTFGNEQFF
>NA|TRBV29-1|NA|TRBJ2-1
TGCAGCGTTGAGTGGCGGTTCAATGAGCAGTTCTTC
CSVEWRFNEQFF
>NA|TRBV7-6|NA|TRBJ2-5
TGTGCCAGCAGCTTCTACGGCCCAGGGACTTCGTACCAAGAGACCCAGTACTTC
CASSFYGPGTSYQETQYF
>TRBD1|TRBV9|once|TRBJ2-2
TGTGCCAGCAGCCCTTACCGGGACAGCCCTTCCGGGGAGCTGTTTTTT
CASSPYRDSPSGELFF
>NA|TRBV27|once|TRBJ2-1
TGTGCCAGCAGTTTAGGCCCCCTCAAGGTAAATGAGCAGTTCTTC
CASSLGPLKVNEQFF
>NA|TRBV7-4|once|TRBJ2-2
TGTGCCAGCAGTAATCGGGTTTCCGGGGAGCTGTTTTTT
CASSNRVSGELFF
>NA|TRBV6-5|NA|TRBJ1-2
TGTGCCAGCAGTTATGGGGGGCTCTCCTATGGCTACACCTTC
CASSYGGLSYGYTF